These 6 T cell receptor beta chains came from one sample sequenced in a study of Graves' ophthalmopathy and Graves' hyperthyroidism. TCR beta CDR3 regions were amplified from RNA transcripts. Investigators did first-round RT-PCR with HTBI primers, then second-round multiplex PCR. TCRdb reanalysed the multiplex PCR reads using MiXCR and keeps one entry per CDR3 protein. The sample contains approximately 700,000 distinct CDR3 sequences, 40% of which appear only once. Sequencing was carried out using peripheral blood. The receptors here all came from an adult man with Graves' ophthalmopathy.

This clonotype was counted between two and nine times. This chain joins TRBV4-2 and TRBJ1-5; the D gene is possibly TRBD1 (5 bases). Germline assignment: CDR1 LGHNA and CDR2 YNFKEQ. Deletions cut 0 bases from V and 9 bases from J, with 9 bases between. The CDR3 has 13 residues. The CDR3 DNA reads as TGTGCCAGCAGCCAAGAAGAGGGGACGCCCCAGCATTTT. Translated: CASSQEEGTPQHF.

There are a few counts of this clonotype. This chain uses TRBV19 with TRBJ2-7, with 8 bases lining up with TRBD1. The CDR3 is 15 amino acids. Germline lookup yields CDR1 LNHDA and CDR2 SQIVND (reference sequence). The V and J ends lost 5 bases and 7 bases, in that order; junction bases with no gene match: 13. CDR3 nucleotides: TGTGCCAGTAGTGGACTACAGGGGGGAAGGGGAGAGCAGTACTTC. As protein: CASSGLQGGRGEQYF.

The gene calls are TRBV29-1 and TRBJ1-3; 7 bases map to TRBD1. V was clipped by 7 bases and J by 6 bases; unmatched bases: 9. The CDR3 has 13 amino acids. From germline, CDR1 is SQVTM and CDR2 ANQGSEA. CDR3 sequence: CSAAGDSVNTIYF. The CDR3 DNA sequence: TGCAGCGCAGCGGGGGACAGCGTAAACACCATATATTTT.

This clonotype was detected ten times or more. The chain couples TRBV29-1 to TRBJ2-2; D gene uncertain. The germline V and J ends were trimmed by 4 bases and 5 bases, with 5 bases remaining between them. CDR3 length: 11 residues. Per the germline V gene, CDR1 is SQVTM and CDR2 is ANQGSEA. This CDR3 is CSVAETGELFF. CDR3 coding DNA: TGCAGCGTTGCGGAGACCGGGGAGCTGTTTTTT.

The chain carries TRBV7-9 and TRBJ2-7; possibly TRBD1 for D (6 bases). V was cut by 5 bases and J by 0 bases, with 17 bases left in between. The CDR3 totals 16 residues. CDR1 is SEHNR and CDR2 is FQNEAQ in the germline V gene (reference sequence). CDR3 nucleotides: TGTGCCAGCAGCCCCCGGACAGTGAAGAGCTCCTACGAGCAGTACTTC. This encodes CASSPRTVKSSYEQYF. The variable domain in full, with the rest retrieved from reference TRBV7-9 and TRBJ2-7, is DTGVSQNPRHKITKRGQNVTFRCDPISEHNRLYWYRQTLGQGPEFLTYFQNEAQLEKSRLLSDRFSAERPKGSFSTLEIQRTEQGDSAMYLCASSPRTVKSSYEQYFGPGTRLTVT.

This clonotype was seen only a few times. The chain joins TRBV7-9 to TRBJ1-1, with D tentatively TRBD1 (6 bases). Trimming removed 8 bases at V and 8 bases at J, with 21 bases between. This CDR3 region has 14 residues. Germline V gene lookup returns CDR1 SEHNR and CDR2 FQNEAQ (reference sequence). CDR3 sequence (DNA): TGTGCCAGCGGACCCAATGGGGGGCAGTCAGAAGCTTTCTTT. Translated, it gives CASGPNGGQSEAFF.